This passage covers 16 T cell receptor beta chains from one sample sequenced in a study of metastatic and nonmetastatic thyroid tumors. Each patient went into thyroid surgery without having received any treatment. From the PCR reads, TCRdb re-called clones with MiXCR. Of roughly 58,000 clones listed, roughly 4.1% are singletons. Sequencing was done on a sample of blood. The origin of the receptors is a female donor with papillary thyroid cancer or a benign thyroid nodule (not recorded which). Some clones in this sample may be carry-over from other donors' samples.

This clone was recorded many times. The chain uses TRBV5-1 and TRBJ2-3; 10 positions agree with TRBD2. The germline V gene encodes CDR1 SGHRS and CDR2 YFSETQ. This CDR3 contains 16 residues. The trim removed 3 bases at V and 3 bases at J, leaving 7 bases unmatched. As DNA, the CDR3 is TGCGCCAGCAGCTCCCGTCCGGGACTAGCGACAGATACGCAGTATTTT. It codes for CASSSRPGLATDTQYF.

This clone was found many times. The CDR3 DNA reads as TGTGCCAGCAGCTTAGAAAGGCCGTCCTACGAGCAGTACTTC. It specifies CASSLERPSYEQYF. The chain carries TRBV7-2 and TRBJ2-7, with D hard to call. CDR3 length equals 14 residues. Between the trimmed V and J ends, which lost 1 base and 1 base, there was a span of 8 bases. Germline-derived CDR1 and CDR2 are SGHTA and FQGNSA.

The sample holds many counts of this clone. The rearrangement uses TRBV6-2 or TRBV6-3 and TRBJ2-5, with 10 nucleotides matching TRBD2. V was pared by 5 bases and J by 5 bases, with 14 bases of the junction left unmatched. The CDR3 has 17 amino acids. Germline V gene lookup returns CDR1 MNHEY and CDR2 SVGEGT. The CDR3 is CASSQPGLALRLETQYF. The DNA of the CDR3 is TGTGCCAGCAGTCAACCGGGACTAGCGTTGAGGTTGGAGACCCAGTACTTC.

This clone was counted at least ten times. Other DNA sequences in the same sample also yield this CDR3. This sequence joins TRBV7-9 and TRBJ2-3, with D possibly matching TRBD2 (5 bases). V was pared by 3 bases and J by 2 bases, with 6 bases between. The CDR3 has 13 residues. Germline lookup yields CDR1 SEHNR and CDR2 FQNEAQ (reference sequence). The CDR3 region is CASSLTTTDTQYF. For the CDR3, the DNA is TGTGCCAGCAGCTTGACTACCACAGATACGCAGTATTTT.

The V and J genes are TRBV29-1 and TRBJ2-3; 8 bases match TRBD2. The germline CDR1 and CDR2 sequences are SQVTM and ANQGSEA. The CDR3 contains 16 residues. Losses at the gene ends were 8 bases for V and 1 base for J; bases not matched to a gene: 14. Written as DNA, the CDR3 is TGCAGCTCCACCTGGGGAGCGGGAGTGTGCACAGATACGCAGTATTTT. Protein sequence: CSSTWGAGVCTDTQYF.

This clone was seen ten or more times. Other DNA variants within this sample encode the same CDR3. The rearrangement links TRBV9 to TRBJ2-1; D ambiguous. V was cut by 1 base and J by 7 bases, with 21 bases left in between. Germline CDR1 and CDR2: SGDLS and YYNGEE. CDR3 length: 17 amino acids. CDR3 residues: CASSVRLPVQSANEQFF. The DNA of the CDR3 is TGTGCCAGCAGCGTAAGGCTCCCGGTTCAGTCGGCTAATGAGCAGTTCTTC.

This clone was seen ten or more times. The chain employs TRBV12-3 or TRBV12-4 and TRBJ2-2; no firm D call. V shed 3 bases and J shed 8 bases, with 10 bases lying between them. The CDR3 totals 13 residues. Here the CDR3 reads CASSLEMGGELFF. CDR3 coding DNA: TGTGCCAGCAGTTTGGAGATGGGAGGGGAGCTGTTTTTT.

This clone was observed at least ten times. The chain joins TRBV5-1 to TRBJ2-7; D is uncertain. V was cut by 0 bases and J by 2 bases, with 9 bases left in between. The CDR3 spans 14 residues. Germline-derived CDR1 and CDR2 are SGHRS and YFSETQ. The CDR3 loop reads CASSLGPATYEQYF. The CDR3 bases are TGCGCCAGCAGCTTGGGGCCGGCAACCTACGAGCAGTACTTC.

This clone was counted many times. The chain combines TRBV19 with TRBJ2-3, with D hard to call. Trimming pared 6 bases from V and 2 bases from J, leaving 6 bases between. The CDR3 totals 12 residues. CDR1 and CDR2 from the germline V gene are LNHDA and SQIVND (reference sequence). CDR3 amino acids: CASRHYTDTQYF. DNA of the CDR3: TGTGCCAGTAGACACTACACAGATACGCAGTATTTT.

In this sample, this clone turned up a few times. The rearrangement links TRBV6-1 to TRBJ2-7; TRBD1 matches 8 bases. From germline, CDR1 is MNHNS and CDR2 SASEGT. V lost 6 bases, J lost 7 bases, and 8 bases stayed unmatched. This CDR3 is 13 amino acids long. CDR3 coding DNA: TGTGCCAGCAGCCCGACAGGGGTTCGGGAGCAGTACTTC. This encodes CASSPTGVREQYF.

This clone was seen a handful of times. In nucleotides, the CDR3 is TGTGCCAGTAGTATGGGAGCGGGGGGGGTCTCGAAAAACAATGAGCAGTTCTTC. As protein: CASSMGAGGVSKNNEQFF. V is TRBV19 and J is TRBJ2-1; TRBD2 aligns across 10 bases. V shed 3 bases and J 5 bases; nucleotides not matched to a gene: 13. CDR3 size: 18 residues. In germline, CDR1 is LNHDA, CDR2 SQIVND (reference sequence).

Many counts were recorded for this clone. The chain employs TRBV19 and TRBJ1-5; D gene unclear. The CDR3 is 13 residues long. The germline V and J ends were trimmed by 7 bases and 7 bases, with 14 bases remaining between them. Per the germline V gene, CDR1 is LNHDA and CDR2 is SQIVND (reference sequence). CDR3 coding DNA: TGTGCCAGTACCCGAGGGTCAGGACAGCCCCAGCATTTT. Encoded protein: CASTRGSGQPQHF.

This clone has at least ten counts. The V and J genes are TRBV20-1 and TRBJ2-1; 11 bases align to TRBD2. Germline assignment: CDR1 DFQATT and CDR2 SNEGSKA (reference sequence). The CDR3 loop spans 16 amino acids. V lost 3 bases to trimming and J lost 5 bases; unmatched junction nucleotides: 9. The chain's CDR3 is CSASPLAGGVDNEQFF. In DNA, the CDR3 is TGCAGTGCTAGTCCCCTAGCGGGAGGTGTGGACAATGAGCAGTTCTTC.

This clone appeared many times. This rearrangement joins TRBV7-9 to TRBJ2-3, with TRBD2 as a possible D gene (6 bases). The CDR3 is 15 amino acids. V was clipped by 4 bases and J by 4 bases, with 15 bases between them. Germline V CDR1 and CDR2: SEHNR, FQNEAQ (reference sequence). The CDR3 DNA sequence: TGTGCCAGCAGCTCGGACTTGTGGAGGGCAGATACGCAGTATTTT. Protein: CASSSDLWRADTQYF.

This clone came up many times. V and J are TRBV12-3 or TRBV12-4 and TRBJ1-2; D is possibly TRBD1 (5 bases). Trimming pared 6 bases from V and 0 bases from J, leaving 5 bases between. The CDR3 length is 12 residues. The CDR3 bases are TGTGCCAGCAGGACAGCTAACTATGGCTACACCTTC. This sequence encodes CASRTANYGYTF.

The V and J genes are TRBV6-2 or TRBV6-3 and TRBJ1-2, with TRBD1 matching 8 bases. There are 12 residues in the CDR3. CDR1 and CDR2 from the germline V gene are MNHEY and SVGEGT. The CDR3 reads CVTTPDRVGYTF. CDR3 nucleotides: TGTGTCACCACCCCGGACAGGGTCGGCTACACCTTC.